These 17 T cell receptor beta chains were all obtained from the same sample, sequenced in a study of blood T cells in healthy people across ages (dated by TCRdb to about 2015). Libraries were made using 5' RACE. The sequencing machine was an Illumina HiSeq 2500. A second PCR of roughly 7 to 11 cycles was performed with a sample-barcoded 5' primer and a J-beta primer mix. TCRdb reprocessed the public reads (quality trimming at Q25 with fastp, clone calling with MiXCR) and kept in-frame beta chains. All rows with the same CDR3 protein become a single entry with the most common DNA and genes. The sample table lists 1 million or so distinct CDR3 sequences, 20% to 25% of them with a count of one. The top ten clones comprise about 0.72% of the sample. These records were also assigned to another study, of T cells of mothers and their children.

Material for sequencing was blood. Receptors were obtained from a girl aged 2 to 9 in good health.

The V and J genes are TRBV28 and TRBJ1-4; weak D call: TRBD1 (5 bases). The CDR3 runs 15 residues. V shed 7 bases and J shed 8 bases, with 20 bases lying between them. From germline, CDR1 is MDHEN and CDR2 SYDVKM. CDR3 in amino acids: CASTKARGRREKLFF. The CDR3 nucleotides are TGTGCCAGCACCAAAGCCCGGGGACGGAGGGAAAAACTGTTTTTT.

This clonotype has only a few counts. This sequence joins TRBV7-8 and TRBJ2-5; 10 bases match TRBD2. This CDR3 region has 17 residues. Per germline, CDR1 SGHVS and CDR2 FQNEAQ. V trimming: 2 bases; J trimming: 4 bases; junction bases outside the gene matches: 10. The CDR3 region is CASSLWTSGQRGETQYF. CDR3 nucleotides: TGTGCCAGCAGCTTATGGACTAGCGGCCAAAGAGGAGAGACCCAGTACTTC.

There are a few counts of this clonotype. V is TRBV5-1 and J is TRBJ2-7; no firm D call. Germline CDR1 and CDR2: SGHRS and YFSETQ. Deletions cut 4 bases from V and 2 bases from J, with 16 bases between. The CDR3 sequence is 15 residues long. CDR3 DNA sequence: TGCGCCAGCAGCCACGCGGACCAGCTAGCCTACGAGCAGTACTTC. This encodes CASSHADQLAYEQYF. Together with reference TRBV5-1 and TRBJ2-7, the CDR3 gives the full variable domain: KAGVTQTPRYLIKTRGQQVTLSCSPISGHRSVSWYQQTPGQGLQFLFEYFSETQRNKGNFPGRFSGRQFSNSRSEMNVSTLELGDSALYLCASSHADQLAYEQYFGPGTRLTVT.

This clonotype was observed a handful of times. The rearrangement joins TRBV5-6 to TRBJ2-3; possibly TRBD2 for D (6 bases). Germline CDR1 and CDR2: SGHDT and YYEEEE. The CDR3 sequence is 16 residues long. V was shortened by 4 bases and J by 1 base, with 16 bases between the two germline ends. The CDR3 here is CASSETGTRGTDTQYF. The CDR3 nucleotides are TGTGCCAGCAGCGAAACCGGGACTCGAGGCACAGATACGCAGTATTTT. Using reference TRBV5-6 and TRBJ2-3 for the parts outside the CDR3, the full variable domain is DAGVTQSPTHLIKTRGQQVTLRCSPKSGHDTVSWYQQALGQGPQFIFQYYEEEERQRGNFPDRFSGHQFPNYSSELNVNALLLGDSALYLCASSETGTRGTDTQYFGPGTRLTVL.

In this sample, this clonotype turned up once. V usage is TRBV20-1 and J usage is TRBJ1-1; D remains ambiguous. There are 13 residues in the CDR3. V was cut by 3 bases and J by 5 bases, with 13 bases left in between. Per germline, CDR1 DFQATT and CDR2 SNEGSKA (reference sequence). The CDR3 reads CSASPRWRTEAFF. CDR3 bases: TGCAGTGCTAGTCCCAGGTGGAGGACTGAAGCTTTCTTT.

As regards this clonotype: At one of its ends the junction is not consistent with the germline gene, which may arise from a read error. CDR3 protein: CASSFDMNQGTQYF. The CDR3 nucleotides read TGTGCCAGCAGCTTCGACATGAACCAAGGGACCCAGTACTTC. The rearrangement uses TRBV27 and TRBJ2-5; D remains ambiguous. The CDR3 consists of 14 residues. Germline CDR1 and CDR2: MNHEY and SMNVEV (reference sequence).

Notes on this clonotype: A read error likely explains this, since a far larger clone differs by one base. The chain combines TRBV5-6 with TRBJ2-7; D gene uncertain. CDR1 and CDR2 from the germline V gene are SGHDT and YYEEEE. The CDR3 consists of 12 residues. CDR3 coding DNA: TGTACCAGCAGCTTAGACGGCTACGAGCAGTACTTC. It codes for CTSSLDGYEQYF.

This clonotype was picked up a small number of times. This chain joins TRBV20-1 and TRBJ1-1; weak D call: TRBD1 (6 bases). The CDR3 covers 16 residues. CDR1 is DFQATT, CDR2 SNEGSKA, per germline (reference sequence). Trimming shortened V by 5 bases and J by 0 bases, and 19 bases separated the two germline ends. The CDR3 DNA follows: TGCAGTGCTTACGACAGGTATATTTCCTTGAACACTGAAGCTTTCTTT. This translates into CSAYDRYISLNTEAFF.

Only one count was recorded for this clonotype. V and J are TRBV29-1 and TRBJ2-5; either TRBD1 or TRBD2 may supply D (5 bases each). The ends were cut back, 5 bases at V and 5 bases at J, with 21 bases in the middle. The CDR3 has 15 amino acids. Germline V gene lookup returns CDR1 SQVTM and CDR2 ANQGSEA. CDR3 nucleotide sequence: TGCAGCGTTCGATTGGCGCGAGAGGGGTCGGAGACCCAGTACTTC. Its translation: CSVRLAREGSETQYF.

V is TRBV12-3 or TRBV12-4 and J is TRBJ2-4, with D perhaps TRBD2 (5 bases). The V end was cut by 6 bases, the J end by 1 base, with 19 bases between. The CDR3 consists of 17 residues. DNA for the CDR3: TGTGCCAGCAGCCCAAGGGCGTCCGGGGAGGCCAAAAACATTCAGTACTTC. As protein: CASSPRASGEAKNIQYF.

This sequence joins TRBV5-6 and TRBJ2-5, with 13 bases that match TRBD2. The J call may be incorrect, as the DNA end agrees better with TRBJ2-1. Germline V lookup: CDR1 SGHDT, CDR2 YYEEEE. The CDR3 has 15 amino acids. DNA of the CDR3: TGTGCCAGCAGGCACGGACTAGCGGGGGCGAATGAGCAGTTCTTC. As protein: CASRHGLAGANEQFF.

The rearrangement joins TRBV29-1 to TRBJ2-5; no firm D call. Trimming cost V 7 bases and J 4 bases, with 7 bases left between them. Germline CDR1 and CDR2: SQVTM and ANQGSEA. The CDR3 length is 10 residues. Written as DNA, the CDR3 is TGCAGCGGAATGACAGAGACCCAGTACTTC. This encodes CSGMTETQYF. The full variable domain, completed using reference TRBV29-1 and TRBJ2-5, is SAVISQKPSRDICQRGTSLTIQCQVDSQVTMMFWYRQQPGQSLTLIATANQGSEATYESGFVIDKFPISRPNLTFSTLTVSNMSPEDSSIYLCSGMTETQYFGPGTRLLVL.

The rearrangement links TRBV5-1 to TRBJ2-4, with D maybe TRBD2 (5 bases). The V gene lost 1 base and the J gene lost 3 bases, with 11 bases spanning the gap. The CDR3 consists of 15 residues. Germline lookup yields CDR1 SGHRS and CDR2 YFSETQ. The CDR3 loop reads CASSLSFGVKNIQYF. The CDR3 DNA reads as TGCGCCAGCAGCTTGTCGTTCGGGGTCAAAAACATTCAGTACTTC.

This chain links TRBV4-3 with TRBJ1-6; D gene ambiguous. Germline CDR1 LGHNA, CDR2 YSLEER. Trimming stripped 0 bases from V and 7 bases from J, with 10 bases between. The CDR3 consists of 15 residues. The DNA of the CDR3 is TGCGCCAGCAGCCAAGATCCGTACCTAAATTCACCCCTCCACTTT. Its translation: CASSQDPYLNSPLHF.

This chain uses TRBV12-3 or TRBV12-4 with TRBJ2-1; D is unclear. V lost 0 bases to trimming and J lost 0 bases, with 9 bases between them. The CDR3 extends over 16 amino acids. CDR3 sequence: CASSLARAISYNEQFF. The CDR3 DNA follows: TGTGCCAGCAGTTTAGCTAGGGCAATCTCCTACAATGAGCAGTTCTTC.

This clonotype was seen only a few times. V gene TRBV4-3 combines with J gene TRBJ2-5; perhaps TRBD2 as D (6 bases). Trimming left V 0 bases short and J 4 bases short, with 21 bases between. Germline V gene sequence: CDR1 LGHNA, CDR2 YSLEER. The CDR3 spans 18 residues. This CDR3 is CASSQDRVDGGIGETQYF. The CDR3 coding sequence is TGCGCCAGCAGCCAAGATAGGGTGGACGGGGGTATCGGAGAGACCCAGTACTTC.

The genes are TRBV29-1 and TRBJ2-2, with D unclear. V shed 4 bases and J shed 3 bases, with 3 bases lying between them. Germline CDR1 reads SQVTM; CDR2 reads ANQGSEA. This CDR3 has 11 residues. CDR3 sequence (DNA): TGCAGCGTTGTCTACACCGGGGAGCTGTTTTTT. Translating gives CSVVYTGELFF.